The 2 T cell receptor beta chains given below trace back to one sample, sequenced in a study of T cell repertoires in cytomegalovirus infection. TCRdb itself ran the reads through MiXCR, one entry per CDR3 protein. The sample carries some 130,000 distinct CDR3 sequences, about 10% recorded once. The material sequenced was PBMCs. The source of these receptors is a human donor in good health (CMV status not recorded). Some clones in this sample may be carry-over from other donors' samples.

This clonotype was recorded many times. The chain is built from TRBV7-2 and TRBJ1-1; the D is unclear. V was pared by 3 bases and J by 5 bases, with 13 bases between. This CDR3 has 14 amino acids. The germline gives CDR1 SGHTA, CDR2 FQGNSA. The CDR3 DNA follows: TGTGCCAGCAGCTTGATGCACGCGGGGACTGAAGCTTTCTTT. It specifies CASSLMHAGTEAFF.

This clonotype was seen repeatedly, ten times or more. The chain recombines TRBV12-3 or TRBV12-4 with TRBJ2-5; D not certain. V was cut by 6 bases and J by 5 bases, with 13 bases left in between. The CDR3 spans 13 residues. CDR3 nucleotide sequence: TGTGCCAGCAGGGGCCGGGTGGAGGAGACCCAGTACTTC. Encoded protein: CASRGRVEETQYF.